A selection of T cell receptor beta chains follows, all from one sample in a study of cytomegalovirus exposure and HLA in healthy donors. Sequencing was performed with immunoSEQ multiplex PCR; in TCRdb, only in-frame clones are kept and a portion is missing. The sample holds roughly 170,000 clones, about 79% seen once. Material for sequencing was PBMCs. Receptors were obtained from a girl aged 2-10 years in good health and CMV-seropositive. CDR3s include the opening cysteine and the closing phenylalanine or tryptophan. The order of the fields is V gene, CDR3 protein.

>TRBV19
CASSIGASGYEQYF
>TRBV19
CASSIQTGFSNQPQHF
>TRBV18
CASSPFGTGRHYGYTF
>TRBV5-6
CASSLRLLAGYEQYF
>TRBV7-8
CASSLEFHRGPRAGGYTF
>TRBV5-4
CASSLAGGHQETQYF
>TRBV9
CASSVDLVVTEAFF
>TRBV7-9
CASSFDGTPDQPQHF
>TRBV5-5
CASSLGADRGYGIYF
>TRBV4-2
CASSHNGETQYF
>TRBV2
CASSALEPRAGEFSNEQFF
>TRBV6-5
CASSSTGPDGYTF
>TRBV5-4
CASSLASAGGHEKLFF
>TRBV30
CAWSTYNEQFF
>TRBV5-5
CASSPTLLAGSDTQYF
>TRBV6-1
CASIRREAGETQYF
>TRBV7-3
CASSPAGTSSYNEQFF
>TRBV28
CASSTPTSNFPYEQYF
>TRBV6-1
CASSEGWAVYGYTF
>TRBV10-3
CAIRDSGNQPQHF
>TRBV5-1
CASSPGRELFF
>TRBV19
CASSIGLGQGYQETQYF
>TRBV6-5
CASSGTGTGNDIQYF
>TRBV5-1
CASSPAAGVKRNEQFF
>TRBV5-5
CASSLTGQGSEKLFF
>TRBV6-6
CASSYFPQGNTEAFF
>TRBV2
CASQRQGGPVGPQHF
>TRBV7-9
CASSLSSYEQYF
>TRBV7-8
CASSFGVSGNTIYF
>TRBV27
CASSFREGTEAFF
>TRBV19
CASSMAWQAEAFF
>TRBV6-5
CASSYSTALNTEAFF
>TRBV15
CATSRDLRGVYGYTF
>TRBV29-1
CSVEGLSGRAIDTQYF
>TRBV2
CASSWAAKNTEAFF
>TRBV7-9
CASSLVRGGGEQYF
>TRBV7-3
CASSSRQGYGTGELFF
>TRBV5-1
CASSSTGSEGELFF
>TRBV19
CASSILNQPQHF
>TRBV6-1
CASSPQGAACEQYF
>TRBV5-1
CASTAASGSQNEQFF